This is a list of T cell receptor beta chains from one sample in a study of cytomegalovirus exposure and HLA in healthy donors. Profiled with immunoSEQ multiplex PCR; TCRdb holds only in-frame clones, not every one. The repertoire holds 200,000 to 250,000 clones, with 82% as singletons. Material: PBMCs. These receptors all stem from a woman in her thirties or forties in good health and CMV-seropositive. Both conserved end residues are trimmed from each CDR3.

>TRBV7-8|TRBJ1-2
ASSYGTGEGLTYGYT
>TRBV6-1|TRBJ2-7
ASKVRQQAQY
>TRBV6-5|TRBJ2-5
ASSSGLAGETQY
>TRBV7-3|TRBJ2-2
ASSLTSGSARAGELF
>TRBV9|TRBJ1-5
ASSPRADNQPQH
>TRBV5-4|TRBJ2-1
ASSNETSGGQF
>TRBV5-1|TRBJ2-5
ASSEGLAGGIQETQY
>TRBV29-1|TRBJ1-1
SASEGPEFSEAF
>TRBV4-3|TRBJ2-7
ASSQDLTRAYEQY
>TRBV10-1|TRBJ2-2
ASSDRAGETGELF
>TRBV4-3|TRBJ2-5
ASSQGNPRSGRETQY
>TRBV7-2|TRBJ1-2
ASSSQTGGDGYT
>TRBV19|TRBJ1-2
ASEDRGTGYT
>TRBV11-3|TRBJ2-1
ASSFVQGARTAYNEQF
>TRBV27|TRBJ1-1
ASSLDRAHTEAF
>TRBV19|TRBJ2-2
ASSLSATGELF
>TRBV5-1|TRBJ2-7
ASSRGLASDEQY
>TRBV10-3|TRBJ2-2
AISESSGRALVGELF
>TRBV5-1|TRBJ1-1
ASSPAQRQAKTEAF
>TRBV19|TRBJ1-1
ASSTGFKWDTEAF
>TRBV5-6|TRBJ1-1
ASRPGQGNTEAF
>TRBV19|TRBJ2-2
ASTPGLATVGELF
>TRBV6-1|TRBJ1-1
ASSVRVSGNTEAF
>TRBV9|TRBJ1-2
ASSARQGAINYGYT
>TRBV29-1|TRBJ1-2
SVIRSAESPGGYT
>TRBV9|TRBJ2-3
ASSVVRGLAGGGTDTQY
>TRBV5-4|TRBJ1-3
ASSSGQGARNTIY
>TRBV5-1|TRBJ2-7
ASSSRTASSYEQY
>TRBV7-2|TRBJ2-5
ASSPMGGAGGKETQY
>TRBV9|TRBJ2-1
ASSVVGSTSSYNEQF
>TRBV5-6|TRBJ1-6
ASSWGDSRQNSPLH
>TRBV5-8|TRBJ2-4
ASSPGLTGLRAKNIQY
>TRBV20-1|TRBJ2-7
SARDSRKQY
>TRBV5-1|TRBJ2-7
ASSLAEGAIYEQY
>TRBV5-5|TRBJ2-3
ASSILQAGGTDTQY
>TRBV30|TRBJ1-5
AWAGGQGQPQH
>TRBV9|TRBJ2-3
ASSVGSGGRTDTQY
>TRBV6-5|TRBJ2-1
ASSYQGAHNEQF
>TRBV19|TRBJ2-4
ASSWDREGKLAKNIQY
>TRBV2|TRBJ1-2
ASNTRGDLGSYGYT
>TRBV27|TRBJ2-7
ASSLRGRINEQY
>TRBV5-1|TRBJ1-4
ASSLVSQGGEKLF
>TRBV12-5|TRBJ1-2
ASGVGQGNGYT
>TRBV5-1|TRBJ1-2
ASSLDPGVIYGYT
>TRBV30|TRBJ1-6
AWRWPRGGRSGSPLH
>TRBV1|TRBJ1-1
TSPRMRGQRNTEAF
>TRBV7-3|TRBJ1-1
ASSPDRVNTEAF
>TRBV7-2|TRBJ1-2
ASSLGRTGNSYGYT
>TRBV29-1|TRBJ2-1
SVEADRGSEQF
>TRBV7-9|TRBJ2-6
ASTKPRQGVTNVLT
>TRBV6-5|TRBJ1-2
ASSSAGGNYGYT
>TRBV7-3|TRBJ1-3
ASSLDRNTIY
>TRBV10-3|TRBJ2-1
AISDRRAGPSNEQF
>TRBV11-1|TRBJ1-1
ASSRDRNTEAF
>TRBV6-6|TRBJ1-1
ASSYSGRANTEAF